This T cell receptor (beta chain) derives from a study of shared clonotypes between healthy human individuals. Trimming at V came to 3 bases and at J to 4 bases, leaving 4 bases not matched to a gene. This CDR3 is built from 14 residues. Germline V lookup: CDR1 SGHRS, CDR2 YFSETQ. Study-wide results and limits: Large depth notwithstanding, sorted-subset sequencing proved incomplete by rarefaction.

This clone was seen a single time. Its specificity is unknown. All participating donors were Caucasian adults from Nashville, Tennessee. In the CD4+ fraction, cells were divided into CD45RA+ naive and CD45RA-negative memory subsets. TCRdb's copy holds only in-frame clones and misses some; the assay was immunoSEQ multiplex PCR. Of 2 million to 3 million clones listed, around 94% were seen once; the top ten hold 0.11% to 0.15%. The chain combines TRBV5-1 with TRBJ1-1; TRBD1 matches 9 bases. The sequencing sample was made of naive CD4+ T cells sorted from blood. Indicated subset: CD45RA+ positively selected. This TCR derives from a man between 18 and 29 years old in good health. The CDR3 DNA follows: TGCGCCAGCAGCTCCGGGACAGGGCTCACTGAAGCTTTCTTT. Translating it yields CASSSGTGLTEAFF. Complete variable domain (other parts from reference TRBV5-1 and TRBJ1-1): KAGVTQTPRYLIKTRGQQVTLSCSPISGHRSVSWYQQTPGQGLQFLFEYFSETQRNKGNFPGRFSGRQFSNSRSEMNVSTLELGDSALYLCASSSGTGLTEAFFGQGTRLTVV.